Listed below are T cell receptor beta chains from one sample, sequenced in a study of Ad26.COV2.S vaccination and SARS-CoV-2 variants. The repertoire was sequenced with immunoSEQ multiplex PCR; TCRdb's copy has only in-frame clones and lacks some. The table records about 400,000 clones, 89% of them present only once. The material was peripheral blood, obtained in a trial of Ad26.COV2.S vaccine versus placebo. All receptors derive from a person aged 18-65 years who received the Ad26.COV2.S COVID-19 vaccine or a placebo. Both conserved end residues are part of each CDR3. Fields, in order: V gene, CDR3 protein.

>TRBV5-1
CASSLEASGTTDTQYF
>TRBV30
CAWSRGGFEEKLFF
>TRBV5-1
CASSLGPNQPQHF
>TRBV5-4
CASSLVQSTEAFF
>TRBV11-1
CASSLEGPPGELFF
>TRBV19
CASSIVGSRGGKTGELFF
>TRBV19
CASSSWTGSIPDTQYF
>TRBV9
CASSVTGGMNTEAFF
>TRBV7-9
CASSLNWDSSTEAFF
>TRBV28
CASSSFNRGETQYF
>TRBV7-2
CASSRSRDSNQPQHF
>TRBV28
CASARKAGPQETQYF
>TRBV9
CASSVGLAGGHEQFF
>TRBV7-2
CASSKTGAGNTIYF
>TRBV28
CASSLPGLAGGLAPSYNEQFF
>TRBV2
CASSEDGQGNEQFF
>TRBV29-1
CSVEGTEGDRWATEAFF
>TRBV11-3
CASSLEANTGELFF
>TRBV30
CAWSVFQNYGYTF
>TRBV7-8
CASSFATGAGGNTIYF
>TRBV30
CAWSMGRLAGGETQYF
>TRBV25-1
CASSPSGTGGTKAFF
>TRBV14
CASSQGFRYGYTF
>TRBV7-8
CASIAGGSDTQYF
>TRBV28
CASSSPGQGGADYGYTF
>TRBV19
CASSPGQPVSEAFF
>TRBV18
CASSHRLAGGSHNEQFF
>TRBV24-1
CATSLGGRDEQFF
>TRBV12-3/TRBV12-4
CASSFPGWGYTF
>TRBV4-3
CASSQVFGTTSVQQETQYF
>TRBV6-1
CASSELGQVHQPQHF
>TRBV28
CASSPPSGQGGYAFF
>TRBV7-9
CASSPPPPGRPYEQYF
>TRBV28
CASSQTGAREQFF
>TRBV6-2/TRBV6-3
CASSSQGNGELFF
>TRBV4-1
CASSQPGQGTGELFF
>TRBV4-2
CASSPRDKTYEQYF